This T cell receptor beta chain was sequenced in a study of B cell selection in AIRE deficiency. Overall study results and limits: Only around a tenth of 3,500 to 4,500 shared Treg sequences were patient-specific; 31.6% healthy-specific. Around 31% of healthy-shared Treg TCRbeta sequences appeared in patient Tconv cells.

Details on this clone: The antigen is unknown. Germline is not matched at one junction end, which may reflect a read error.

This CDR3 is built from 15 residues. Germline-derived CDR1 and CDR2 are SGHVS and FNYEAQ. Profiled with immunoSEQ multiplex PCR; TCRdb holds only in-frame clones, not every one. The sample holds tens of thousands of clones, 95% to 98% seen once. The sorted conventional CD4 T cells were gated as CD4+CD127+. The TCR comes from a human donor with AIRE deficiency. Sequencing was carried out using conventional CD4+ T cells sorted from PBMCs. The genes are TRBV7-6 and TRBJ2-5, with TRBD1 as a possible D gene (6 bases). The CDR3 coding sequence is TGTGCCAGCAGCATAGCCAGGGGTGAGGGAGAGACCCAGTACTTC. It yields the protein CASSIARGEGETQYF.